This T cell receptor beta chain was identified during a study of shared clonotypes between healthy human individuals. The V and J ends lost 2 bases and 13 bases respectively, with 16 bases between them. The CDR3 sequence is 13 residues long. Germline loops: CDR1 SGHTA, CDR2 FQGTGA. Each sorted subset replicate got 200 ng genomic DNA, 30,000 or so genomes. As processed by the authors: With immunoSEQ giving junction-only sequences and no quality scores, filtering differed. Libraries were prepared by immunoSEQ multiplex PCR; TCRdb keeps only in-frame clonotypes and omits some of them. The V and J calls and clone size are taken from that table; D and trimming were inferred from the DNA. This sample yields some 1,100,000 clones, of which around 78% are seen a single time; approximately 0.52% belongs to the top ten. This clone was counted once.

This rearrangement joins TRBV7-3 to TRBJ2-3, with unresolved D. The specimen was memory CD4+ T cells from PBMCs. Subset meaning: CD45RA-negative fraction. The source is a man between 18 and 35 years old in good health. Some clones in this sample may be carry-over from other donors' samples. DNA of the CDR3: TGTGCCAGCAGCTTATCTAGGAGCGCGAAGGAGTATTTT. Translation gives CASSLSRSAKEYF. The full variable domain, in which reference TRBV7-3 and TRBJ2-3 provide the parts outside the CDR3, is GAGVSQTPSNKVTEKGKYVELRCDPISGHTALYWYRQSLGQGPEFLIYFQGTGAADDSGLPNDRFFAVRPEGSVSTLKIQRTERGDSAVYLCASSLSRSAKEYFGPGTRLTVL.